The next 10 T cell receptor beta chains were all read from a single sample in a study of T cells in Graves' hyperthyroidism and ophthalmopathy (dated by TCRdb to about 2019). Libraries were made using multiplex PCR. TCRdb names Illumina HiSeq 2000 as the instrument used. The TCR beta CDR3 regions were amplified from RNA transcripts. For the first round of RT-PCR on the TCR CDR3, the HTBI primer set was used together with the Qiagen OneStep RT-PCR kit. TCRdb handled the public reads itself, with Q25 trimming in fastp and clone calling in MiXCR, and kept productive beta chains. Each CDR3 protein gets just one entry, which takes the most common genes and DNA from the rows behind it. In this sample the table shows about 400,000 distinct CDR3 sequences, about 16% of which occur a single time. In total, the top ten clones hold approximately 30% of the sample. The sequenced material came from blood. The receptor set was obtained from a woman in her twenties or thirties with Graves' hyperthyroidism.

The sample holds a few counts of this clonotype. This chain links TRBV9 with TRBJ1-5; D is ambiguous. Between the trimmed V and J ends, which lost 0 bases and 1 base, there was a span of 8 bases. This CDR3 is built from 15 residues. Germline lookup yields CDR1 SGDLS and CDR2 YYNGEE. The CDR3 coding sequence is TGTGCCAGCAGCGTAGGAACGACGAGCAATCAGCCCCAGCATTTT. It specifies CASSVGTTSNQPQHF. Full variable domain (rest looked up from reference TRBV9 and TRBJ1-5): DSGVTQTPKHLITATGQRVTLRCSPRSGDLSVYWYQQSLDQGLQFLIQYYNGEERAKGNILERFSAQQFPDLHSELNLSSLELGDSALYFCASSVGTTSNQPQHFGDGTRLSIL.

V usage is TRBV10-3 and J usage is TRBJ2-6; either TRBD1 or TRBD2 may fit D (6 bases each). V was shortened by 3 bases and J by 4 bases, with 19 bases between the two germline ends. Germline lookup yields CDR1 ENHRY and CDR2 SYGVKD. This CDR3 has 18 residues. CDR3 sequence reads: CAISDPREGGRGANVLTF. Written as DNA, the CDR3 is TGTGCCATCAGTGACCCCCGCGAGGGGGGCCGGGGGGCCAACGTCCTGACTTTC.

This clonotype was observed a few times. J is TRBJ1-1 and V is TRBV6-2 or TRBV6-3; D gene ambiguous. V lost 7 bases to trimming and J lost 1 base, with 10 bases between them. The germline CDR1 and CDR2 sequences are MNHEY and SVGEGT. The CDR3 is 13 amino acids. The CDR3 bases are TGTGCCAGCACCCCGGTGGGGAACACTGAAGCTTTCTTT. It codes for CASTPVGNTEAFF.

This clonotype was recorded a few times. The rearrangement uses TRBV7-2 and TRBJ2-5, with 14 nucleotides matching TRBD2. CDR1 is SGHTA, CDR2 FQGNSA, per germline. This CDR3 spans 15 amino acids. The J segment lost 5 bases and the V segment lost 5 bases, leaving 4 bases of the junction unmatched. The CDR3 sequence is CASSRGLAGAETQYF. The CDR3 DNA sequence: TGTGCCAGCAGCAGGGGACTAGCGGGAGCTGAGACCCAGTACTTC.

To note about this clonotype: One base away lies a much larger clone, so this may be a sequencing read error. Here the CDR3 DNA reads TGTGCCAGCAGCTCCCCCGGGTACGAGCAGTTCTTC. It codes for CASSSPGYEQFF. The chain recombines TRBV27 with TRBJ2-7, with D unresolved. The DNA end lines up better with TRBJ2-1; the J call may be wrong. The V gene's germline CDR1 is MNHEY and CDR2 SMNVEV (reference sequence). The CDR3 is 12 residues long.

The chain combines TRBV27 with TRBJ2-1; D not certain. This CDR3 spans 14 amino acids. V dropped 0 bases and J dropped 0 bases, with 3 bases sitting between them. Germline CDR1 and CDR2: MNHEY and SMNVEV (reference sequence). CDR3 DNA sequence: TGTGCCAGCAGTTTATCTACCTCCTACAATGAGCAGTTCTTC. Protein sequence: CASSLSTSYNEQFF.

This clonotype appeared a few times. The J gene is TRBJ2-5, the V gene TRBV7-8, with 12 bases lining up with TRBD1. CDR1 and CDR2 from the germline V gene are SGHVS and FQNEAQ. The J segment lost 4 bases and the V segment lost 0 bases, leaving 12 bases of the junction unmatched. The CDR3 runs to 19 residues. The CDR3 bases are TGTGCCAGCAGCTTAGCAGTACTTATCCGGGACAGGGGGCGAGAGACCCAGTACTTC. Its protein is CASSLAVLIRDRGRETQYF. Based on the CDR3 plus reference TRBV7-8 and TRBJ2-5, the full variable domain is GAGVSQSPRYKVAKRGQDVALRCDPISGHVSLFWYQQALGQGPEFLTYFQNEAQLDKSGLPSDRFFAERPEGSVSTLKIQRTQQEDSAVYLCASSLAVLIRDRGRETQYFGPGTRLLVL.

V and J are TRBV5-6 and TRBJ2-7; TRBD2 matches 12 bases. With V trimmed by 3 bases and J by 4 bases, 5 bases remained unmatched. This CDR3 has 15 residues. Germline V gives CDR1 SGHDT, CDR2 YYEEEE. The CDR3: CASSSATSGGYEQYF. CDR3 DNA: TGTGCCAGCAGCTCAGCGACTAGCGGGGGTTACGAGCAGTACTTC.

This clonotype occurred many times. V and J are TRBV18 and TRBJ2-1, with unresolved D. The V end lost 3 bases, the J end lost 2 bases, and 11 bases lay between the germline ends. The germline gives CDR1 KGHSH, CDR2 LQKENI. The CDR3 runs 15 residues. As DNA, the CDR3 is TGTGCCAGCTCACCGCCGTTGCTGGCCTACAATGAGCAGTTCTTC. Translated, it gives CASSPPLLAYNEQFF.

This clonotype was found many times. The chain uses TRBV3-1 and TRBJ2-5, with D unclear. This CDR3 has 13 amino acids. CDR1 is LGHDT and CDR2 is YNNKEL in the germline V gene (reference sequence). V lost 1 base and J 4 bases, leaving 7 bases between the germline ends. CDR3: CASSQGSRETQYF. In nucleotides, the CDR3 is TGTGCCAGCAGCCAAGGTAGTAGAGAGACCCAGTACTTC.